This TCR beta chain was obtained from a study of T cells after yellow fever vaccination. Germline CDR1 is ENHRY and CDR2 is SYGVKD. This CDR3 comprises 17 residues. V was trimmed by 3 bases and J by 0 bases, leaving 12 bases between them. This clonotype turned up a few times. Using its own MiXCR run on the 5' RACE reads, TCRdb lists one record per CDR3 protein. The sample shows about 320,000 distinct CDR3 sequences, around 13% of them seen only once. Sequencing used CD4+ T cells sorted from PBMCs, obtained 15 days after the yellow fever booster vaccination. The chain employs TRBV10-3 and TRBJ2-6; D is undetermined. The source of this sequence is a man aged 18-30 years who received the YFV17D yellow fever vaccine. CDR3 in DNA: TGTGCCATCAGTGACGAACCCGTATTCTCTGGGGCCAACGTCCTGACTTTC. The encoded protein is CAISDEPVFSGANVLTF.